The clone carrying this T cell receptor beta chain turned up a few times. The CDR3 covers 16 residues. In germline, CDR1 is SGHTA, CDR2 FQGNSA. Germline trimming cut 0 bases from V and 5 bases from J; bases unmatched to any gene: 4. TCRdb reanalysed the reads using MiXCR and keeps one entry per CDR3 protein. The table includes roughly 720,000 distinct CDR3 sequences, roughly 35% detected once. This entry comes from a study of T cell repertoires in cytomegalovirus infection. This chain connects TRBV7-2 to TRBJ2-6; 7 nucleotides match TRBD1. The clonotype comes from a human donor in good health (CMV status not recorded). Some clones in this sample may be carry-over from other donors' samples. The sample was PBMCs. CDR3: CASSLAHRGWANVLTF. CDR3 DNA sequence: TGTGCCAGCAGCTTAGCCCACAGGGGATGGGCCAACGTCCTGACTTTC.